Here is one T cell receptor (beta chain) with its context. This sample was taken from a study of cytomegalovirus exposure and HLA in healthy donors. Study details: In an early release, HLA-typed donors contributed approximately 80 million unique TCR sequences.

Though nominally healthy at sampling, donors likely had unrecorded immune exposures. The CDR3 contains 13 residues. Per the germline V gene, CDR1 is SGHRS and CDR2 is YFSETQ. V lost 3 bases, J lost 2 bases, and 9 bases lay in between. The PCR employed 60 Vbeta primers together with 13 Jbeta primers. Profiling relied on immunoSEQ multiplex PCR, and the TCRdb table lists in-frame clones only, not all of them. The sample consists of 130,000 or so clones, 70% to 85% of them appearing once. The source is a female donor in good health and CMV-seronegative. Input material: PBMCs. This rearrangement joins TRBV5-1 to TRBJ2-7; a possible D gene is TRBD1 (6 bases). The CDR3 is CASSSGEPYEQYF. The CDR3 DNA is TGCGCCAGCAGCTCAGGGGAGCCCTACGAGCAGTACTTC.